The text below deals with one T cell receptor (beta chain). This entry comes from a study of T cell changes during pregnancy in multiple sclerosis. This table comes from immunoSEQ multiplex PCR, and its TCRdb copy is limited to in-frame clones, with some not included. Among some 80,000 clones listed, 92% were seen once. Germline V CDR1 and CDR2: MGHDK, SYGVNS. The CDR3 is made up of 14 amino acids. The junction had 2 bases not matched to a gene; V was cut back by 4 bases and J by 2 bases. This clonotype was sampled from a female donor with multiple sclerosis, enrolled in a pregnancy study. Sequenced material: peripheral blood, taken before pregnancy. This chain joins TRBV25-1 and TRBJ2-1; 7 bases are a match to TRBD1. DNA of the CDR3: TGTGCCAGCAGTGGTACAGGGGCCTACAATGAGCAGTTCTTC. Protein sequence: CASSGTGAYNEQFF.